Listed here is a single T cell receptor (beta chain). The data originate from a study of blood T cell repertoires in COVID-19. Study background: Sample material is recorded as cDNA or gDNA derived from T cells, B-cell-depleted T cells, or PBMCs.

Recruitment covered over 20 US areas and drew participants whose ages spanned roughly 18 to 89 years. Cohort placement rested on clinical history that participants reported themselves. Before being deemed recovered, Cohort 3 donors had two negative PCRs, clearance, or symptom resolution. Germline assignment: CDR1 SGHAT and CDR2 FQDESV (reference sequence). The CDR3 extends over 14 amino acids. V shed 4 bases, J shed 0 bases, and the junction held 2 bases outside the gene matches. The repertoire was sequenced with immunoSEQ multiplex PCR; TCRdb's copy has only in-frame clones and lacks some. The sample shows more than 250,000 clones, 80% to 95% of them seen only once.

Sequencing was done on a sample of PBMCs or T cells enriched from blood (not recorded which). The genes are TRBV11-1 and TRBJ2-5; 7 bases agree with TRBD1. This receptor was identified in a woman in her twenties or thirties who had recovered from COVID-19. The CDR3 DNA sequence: TGTGCCAGCAGCTACAGGGGCAACCAAGAGACCCAGTACTTC. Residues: CASSYRGNQETQYF.